Included here is one TCR beta chain sequence, with context. The source of the sample is a study of blood T cells in healthy people across ages. Germline V gives CDR1 SGHRS, CDR2 YFSETQ. CDR3 length: 15 residues. V was clipped by 1 base and J by 1 base, with 8 bases between them. A second 7 to 11 cycle PCR used barcoded and J-beta primers. One entry per CDR3 protein, called by TCRdb with MiXCR from the 5' RACE reads. The profile shows about 290,000 distinct CDR3 sequences, around 29% of them singletons. The rearrangement joins TRBV5-1 to TRBJ1-4; D gene unclear. Sequencing used blood. This TCR derives from an older woman in good health. CDR3 region: CASSLFGVTNEKLFF. The CDR3 coding sequence is TGCGCCAGCAGCTTGTTCGGGGTAACTAATGAAAAACTGTTTTTT.